Listed here are 10 T cell receptor beta chains from one sample, sequenced in a study of blood T cell repertoires in COVID-19. Measured with immunoSEQ multiplex PCR; TCRdb has only the in-frame clones, and not every one. The data contain about 290,000 clones, around 81% of them singletons. The sample was peripheral blood. The receptor source for this set is a woman aged 45-60 years with active or convalescent COVID-19.

The rearrangement joins TRBV27 to TRBJ2-7; 10 bases fit TRBD2. The CDR3 spans 15 residues. Germline V gene sequence: CDR1 MNHEY, CDR2 SMNVEV (reference sequence). Germline trimming cut 2 bases from V and 6 bases from J; bases unmatched to any gene: 7. CDR3 sequence reads: CASSLTLAGVGEQYF. The CDR3, as DNA: TGTGCCAGCAGTTTAACCCTAGCGGGAGTAGGCGAGCAGTACTTC.

The chain uses TRBV5-4 and TRBJ2-1; 10 nucleotides agree with TRBD2. The CDR3 is 17 amino acids. Germline-derived CDR1 and CDR2 are SGHNT and YYREEE (reference sequence). J was trimmed by 9 bases and V by 2 bases; bases with no gene match: 14. In DNA form, the CDR3 reads TGTGCCAGCAGCTTACCTGGAGCGGGAGGGCCCTTGGGTGAGCAGTTCTTC. This gives the protein CASSLPGAGGPLGEQFF.

CDR3 DNA: TGTGCCAGCAGCCAAGAAGCCGGTGCGGGGCTGAACACTGAAGCTTTCTTT. Amino acids: CASSQEAGAGLNTEAFF. The chain combines TRBV3-1 (or the pseudogene TRBV3-2) with TRBJ1-1; D is perhaps TRBD1 (5 bases). Germline-derived CDR1 and CDR2 are LGHDT and YNNKEL (reference sequence). Trimming removed 0 bases at V and 0 bases at J, with 14 bases between. CDR3 size: 17 residues.

This chain joins TRBV18 and TRBJ2-1; D perhaps matches TRBD2 (6 bases). CDR3 size: 15 residues. Trimming shortened V by 0 bases and J by 6 bases, and 12 bases separated the two germline ends. CDR1 is KGHSH, CDR2 LQKENI, per germline. CDR3 protein: CASSPPVQRANEQFF. CDR3 bases: TGTGCCAGCTCACCACCGGTCCAGCGGGCCAATGAGCAGTTCTTC.

This clone has a single count. The chain uses TRBV28 and TRBJ1-5; D ambiguous. Germline CDR1 is MDHEN and CDR2 is SYDVKM. The CDR3 sequence is 13 residues long. Trimming took off 4 bases at V and 3 bases at J, with 7 bases between the two ends. DNA for the CDR3: TGTGCCAGCAGTTCCCAGAACAATCAGCCCCAGCATTTT. Its translation: CASSSQNNQPQHF.

The chain uses TRBV7-9 and TRBJ1-2, with D perhaps TRBD1 (5 bases). The germline V gene encodes CDR1 SEHNR and CDR2 FQNEAQ (reference sequence). V gave up 0 bases and J gave up 4 bases, with 12 bases separating them. The CDR3 is 15 residues long. CDR3 sequence: CASSLAAAGGYGYTF. CDR3 sequence (DNA): TGTGCCAGCAGCTTAGCGGCAGCGGGGGGCTATGGCTACACCTTC.

In regard to this clone: The same CDR3 also results from other DNA sequences found in this sample. The chain carries TRBV4-2 and TRBJ2-7, with 14 bases aligning to TRBD2. There are 16 residues in the CDR3. Trimming at V came to 2 bases and at J to 2 bases, leaving 2 bases not matched to a gene. Germline V gene data show CDR1 as LGHNA and CDR2 as YNFKEQ. CDR3 sequence: CASSQTGLAGAYEQYF. The CDR3 region has the DNA TGTGCCAGCAGCCAAACGGGACTAGCGGGAGCCTACGAGCAGTACTTC.

The chain combines TRBV6-5 with TRBJ1-2, with no clear D. The CDR3 runs 13 residues. Between the trimmed V and J ends, which lost 6 bases and 0 bases, there was a span of 8 bases. Germline V gene data show CDR1 as MNHEY and CDR2 as SVGAGI. CDR3 protein: CASRAAANYGYTF. The CDR3 DNA follows: TGTGCCAGCAGAGCGGCGGCTAACTATGGCTACACCTTC.

This clone was picked up one time. J is TRBJ2-1 and V is TRBV28; D possibly corresponds to TRBD2 (5 bases). CDR1 MDHEN and CDR2 SYDVKM come from the germline V gene. The V end lost 7 bases, the J end lost 3 bases, and 19 bases lay between the germline ends. The length of the CDR3 is 16 residues. CDR3 sequence: CASIPPRDRSYNEQFF. The CDR3 nucleotides read TGTGCCAGCATACCACCCCGGGATCGAAGCTACAATGAGCAGTTCTTC.

The V call is TRBV12-3 or TRBV12-4, the J call TRBJ1-1; tentative D call: TRBD1 (5 bases). The CDR3 spans 13 residues. V shed 6 bases and J shed 4 bases, with 12 bases lying between them. CDR3 amino acids: CASRDNLRTEAFF. The CDR3 DNA sequence: TGTGCCAGCAGGGACAATCTCCGCACTGAAGCTTTCTTT.